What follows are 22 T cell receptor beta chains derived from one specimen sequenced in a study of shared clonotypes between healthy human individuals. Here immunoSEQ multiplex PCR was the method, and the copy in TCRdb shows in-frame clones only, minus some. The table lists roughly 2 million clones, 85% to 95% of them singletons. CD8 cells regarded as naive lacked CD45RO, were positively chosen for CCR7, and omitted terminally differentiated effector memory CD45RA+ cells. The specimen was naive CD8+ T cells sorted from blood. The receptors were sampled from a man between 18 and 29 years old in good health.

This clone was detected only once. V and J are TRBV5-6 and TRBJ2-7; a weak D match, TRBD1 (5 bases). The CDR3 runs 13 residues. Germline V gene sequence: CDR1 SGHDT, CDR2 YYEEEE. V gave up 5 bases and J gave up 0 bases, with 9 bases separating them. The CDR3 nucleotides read TGTGCCAGCAGAAGACAGAGCTCCTACGAGCAGTACTTC. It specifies CASRRQSSYEQYF. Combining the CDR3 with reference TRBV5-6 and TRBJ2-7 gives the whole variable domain DAGVTQSPTHLIKTRGQQVTLRCSPKSGHDTVSWYQQALGQGPQFIFQYYEEEERQRGNFPDRFSGHQFPNYSSELNVNALLLGDSALYLCASRRQSSYEQYFGPGTRLTVT.

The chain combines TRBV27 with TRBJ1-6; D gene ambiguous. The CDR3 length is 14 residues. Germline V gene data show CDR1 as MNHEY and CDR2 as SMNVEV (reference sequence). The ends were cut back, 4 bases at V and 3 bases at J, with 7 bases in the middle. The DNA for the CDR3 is TGTGCCAGCAGTTACAAGGACTATAATTCACCCCTCCACTTT. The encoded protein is CASSYKDYNSPLHF.

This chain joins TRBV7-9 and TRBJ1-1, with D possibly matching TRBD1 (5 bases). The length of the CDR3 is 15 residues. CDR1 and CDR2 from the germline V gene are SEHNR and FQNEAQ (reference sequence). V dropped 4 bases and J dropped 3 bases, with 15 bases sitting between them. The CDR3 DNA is TGTGCCAGCAGCTATCCGAACGGGGGGGACACTGAAGCTTTCTTT. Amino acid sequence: CASSYPNGGDTEAFF.

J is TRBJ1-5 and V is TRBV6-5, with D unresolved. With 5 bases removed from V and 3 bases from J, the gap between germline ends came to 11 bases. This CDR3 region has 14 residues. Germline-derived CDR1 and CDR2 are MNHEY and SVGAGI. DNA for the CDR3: TGTGCCAGCAGTAATAGCCGAAACAATCAGCCCCAGCATTTT. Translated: CASSNSRNNQPQHF.

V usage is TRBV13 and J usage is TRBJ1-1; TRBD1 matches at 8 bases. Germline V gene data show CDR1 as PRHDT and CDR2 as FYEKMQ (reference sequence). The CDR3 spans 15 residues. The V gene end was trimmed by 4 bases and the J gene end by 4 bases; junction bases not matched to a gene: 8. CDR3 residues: CASSSPDRVGTEAFF. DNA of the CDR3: TGTGCCAGCAGCTCACCGGACAGGGTTGGCACTGAAGCTTTCTTT.

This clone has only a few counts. For the CDR3, the DNA is TGTGCCAGCAGCTTCGGATCCGGTCAGCCCCAGCATTTT. This sequence encodes CASSFGSGQPQHF. The rearrangement uses TRBV5-4 and TRBJ1-5; D remains ambiguous. The germline gives CDR1 SGHNT, CDR2 YYREEE (reference sequence). With 2 bases removed from V and 6 bases from J, the gap between germline ends came to 9 bases. The CDR3 has 13 amino acids.

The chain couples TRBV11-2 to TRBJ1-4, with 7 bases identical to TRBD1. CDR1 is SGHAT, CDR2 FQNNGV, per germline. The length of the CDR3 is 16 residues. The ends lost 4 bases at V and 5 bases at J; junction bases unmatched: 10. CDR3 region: CASSSPDRVPNEKLFF. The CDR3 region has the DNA TGTGCCAGCAGCTCTCCAGACAGGGTACCAAATGAAAAACTGTTTTTT.

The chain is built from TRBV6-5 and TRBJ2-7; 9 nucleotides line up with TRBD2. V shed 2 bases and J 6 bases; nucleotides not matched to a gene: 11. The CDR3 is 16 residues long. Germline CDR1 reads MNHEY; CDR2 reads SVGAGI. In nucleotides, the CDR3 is TGTGCCAGCAGTTACCACCGAAGCGGGGGGTCTGTCGAGCAGTACTTC. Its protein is CASSYHRSGGSVEQYF.

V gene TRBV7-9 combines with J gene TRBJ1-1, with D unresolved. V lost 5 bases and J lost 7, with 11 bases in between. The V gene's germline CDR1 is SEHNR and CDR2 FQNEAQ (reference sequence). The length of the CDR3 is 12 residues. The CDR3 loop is CASSMGRDEAFF. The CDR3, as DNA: TGTGCCAGCAGCATGGGCAGAGATGAAGCTTTCTTT.

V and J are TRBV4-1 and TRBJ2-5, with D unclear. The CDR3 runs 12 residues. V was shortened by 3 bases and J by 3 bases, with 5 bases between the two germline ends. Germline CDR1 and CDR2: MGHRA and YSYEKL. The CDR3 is CASSHREETQYF. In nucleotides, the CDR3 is TGCGCCAGCAGCCACCGTGAAGAGACCCAGTACTTC.

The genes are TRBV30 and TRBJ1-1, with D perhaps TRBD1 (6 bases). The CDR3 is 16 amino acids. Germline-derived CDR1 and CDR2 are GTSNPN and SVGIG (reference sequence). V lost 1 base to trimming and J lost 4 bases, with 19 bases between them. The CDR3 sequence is CAWSDEPSWGPTEAFF. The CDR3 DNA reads TGTGCCTGGAGTGATGAACCATCTTGGGGGCCCACTGAAGCTTTCTTT.

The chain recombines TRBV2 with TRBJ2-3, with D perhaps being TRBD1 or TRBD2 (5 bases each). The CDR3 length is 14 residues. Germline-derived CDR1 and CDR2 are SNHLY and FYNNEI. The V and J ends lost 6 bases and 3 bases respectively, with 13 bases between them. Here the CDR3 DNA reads TGTGCCAGCAGGTCCGGTGGGGGTACAGATACGCAGTATTTT. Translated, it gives CASRSGGGTDTQYF.

The CDR3 reads CASSPENQGDEQYF. DNA of the CDR3: TGTGCCAGCAGCCCAGAAAATCAGGGCGACGAGCAGTACTTC. This chain joins TRBV9 and TRBJ2-7; TRBD1 is a possible D gene (5 bases). V was pared by 4 bases and J by 5 bases, with 16 bases between. This CDR3 contains 14 residues. Germline V gene sequence: CDR1 SGDLS, CDR2 YYNGEE. The whole variable domain, filled in from reference TRBV9 and TRBJ2-7, reads DSGVTQTPKHLITATGQRVTLRCSPRSGDLSVYWYQQSLDQGLQFLIQYYNGEERAKGNILERFSAQQFPDLHSELNLSSLELGDSALYFCASSPENQGDEQYFGPGTRLTVT.

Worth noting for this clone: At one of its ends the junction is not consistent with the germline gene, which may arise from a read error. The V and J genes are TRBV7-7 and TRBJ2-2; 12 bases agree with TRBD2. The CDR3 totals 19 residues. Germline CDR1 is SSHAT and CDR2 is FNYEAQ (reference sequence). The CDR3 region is CASSSLFGLAGINTGELFF. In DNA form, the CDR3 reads TGTGCTAGCAGCTCCCTTTTCGGACTAGCGGGAATCAACACCGGGGAGCTGTTTTTT.

CDR3 residues: CAWSSGAYEQYF. The CDR3 bases are TGTGCCTGGAGTTCAGGGGCGTACGAGCAGTACTTC. V usage is TRBV30 and J usage is TRBJ2-7; possibly TRBD1 for D (6 bases). CDR1 is GTSNPN, CDR2 SVGIG, per germline (reference sequence). V gave up 2 bases and J gave up 4 bases, with 9 bases separating them. The CDR3 loop spans 12 amino acids.

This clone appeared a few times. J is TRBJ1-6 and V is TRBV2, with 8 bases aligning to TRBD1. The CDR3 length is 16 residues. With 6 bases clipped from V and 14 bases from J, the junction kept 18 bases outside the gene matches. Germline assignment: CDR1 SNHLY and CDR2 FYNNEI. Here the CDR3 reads CASRHLGDRLSGALHF. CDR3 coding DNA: TGTGCCAGCAGACACCTGGGGGACAGGCTTTCTGGGGCCCTCCACTTT.

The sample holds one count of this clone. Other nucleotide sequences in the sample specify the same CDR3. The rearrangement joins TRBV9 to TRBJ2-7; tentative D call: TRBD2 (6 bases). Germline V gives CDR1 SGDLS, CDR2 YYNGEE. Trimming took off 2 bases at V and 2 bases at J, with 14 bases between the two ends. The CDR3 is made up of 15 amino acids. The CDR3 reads CASSVGGAGTYEQYF. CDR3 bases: TGTGCCAGCAGCGTTGGTGGTGCGGGGACCTACGAGCAGTACTTC.

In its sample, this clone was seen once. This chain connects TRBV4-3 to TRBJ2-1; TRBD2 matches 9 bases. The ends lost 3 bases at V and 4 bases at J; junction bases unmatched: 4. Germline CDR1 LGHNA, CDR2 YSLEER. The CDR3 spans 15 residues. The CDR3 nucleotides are TGCGCCAGCAGCCATGGACTAGCGACGTACAATGAGCAGTTCTTC. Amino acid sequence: CASSHGLATYNEQFF.

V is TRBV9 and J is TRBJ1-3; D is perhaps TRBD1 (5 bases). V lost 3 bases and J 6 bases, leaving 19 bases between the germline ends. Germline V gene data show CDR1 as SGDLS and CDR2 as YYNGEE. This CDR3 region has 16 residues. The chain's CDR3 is CASSDRDPPWENTIYF. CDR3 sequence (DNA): TGTGCCAGCAGCGACCGGGACCCACCTTGGGAAAACACCATATATTTT.

CDR3 bases: TGCGCCAGCAGCCACTCAAACGCTCGAGCGTCAGATACGCAGTATTTT. This encodes CASSHSNARASDTQYF. The chain employs TRBV4-1 and TRBJ2-3; D remains unclear. Germline V CDR1 and CDR2: MGHRA, YSYEKL. The CDR3 has 16 amino acids. Trimming cost V 3 bases and J 4 bases, with 17 bases left between them.

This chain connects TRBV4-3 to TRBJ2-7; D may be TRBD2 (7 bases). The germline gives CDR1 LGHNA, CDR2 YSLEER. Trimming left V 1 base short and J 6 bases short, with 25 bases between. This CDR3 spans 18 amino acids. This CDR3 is CASSQVWGGPSELSEQYF. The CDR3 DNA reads TGCGCCAGCAGCCAAGTGTGGGGGGGGCCCAGCGAGTTGAGCGAGCAGTACTTC.

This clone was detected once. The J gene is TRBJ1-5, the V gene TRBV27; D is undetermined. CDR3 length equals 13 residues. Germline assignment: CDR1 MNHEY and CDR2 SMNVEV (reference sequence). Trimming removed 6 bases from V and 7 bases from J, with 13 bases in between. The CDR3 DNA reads TGTGCCAGCAGCCTATGGCCTGGGCAGCCCCAGCATTTT. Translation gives CASSLWPGQPQHF.